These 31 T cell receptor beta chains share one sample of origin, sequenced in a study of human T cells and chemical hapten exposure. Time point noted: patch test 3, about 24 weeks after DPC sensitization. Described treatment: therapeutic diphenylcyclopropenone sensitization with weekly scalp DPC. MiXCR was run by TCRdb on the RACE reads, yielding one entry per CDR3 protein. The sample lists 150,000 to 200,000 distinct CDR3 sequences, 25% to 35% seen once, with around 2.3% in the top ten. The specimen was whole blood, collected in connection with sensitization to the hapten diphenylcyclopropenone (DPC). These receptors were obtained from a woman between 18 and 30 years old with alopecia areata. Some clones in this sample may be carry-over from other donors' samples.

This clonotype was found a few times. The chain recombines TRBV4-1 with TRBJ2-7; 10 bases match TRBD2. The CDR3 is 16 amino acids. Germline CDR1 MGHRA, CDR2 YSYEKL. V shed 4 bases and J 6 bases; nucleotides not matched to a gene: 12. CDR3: CASSPRDLAGDGEQYF. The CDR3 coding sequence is TGCGCCAGCAGCCCGCGCGACCTAGCGGGAGACGGCGAGCAGTACTTC.

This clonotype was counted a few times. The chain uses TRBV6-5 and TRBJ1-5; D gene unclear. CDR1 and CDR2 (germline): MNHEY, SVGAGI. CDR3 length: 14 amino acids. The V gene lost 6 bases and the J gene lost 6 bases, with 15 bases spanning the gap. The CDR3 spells CASSHNVGFQPQHF. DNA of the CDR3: TGTGCCAGCAGCCATAATGTGGGGTTTCAGCCCCAGCATTTT.

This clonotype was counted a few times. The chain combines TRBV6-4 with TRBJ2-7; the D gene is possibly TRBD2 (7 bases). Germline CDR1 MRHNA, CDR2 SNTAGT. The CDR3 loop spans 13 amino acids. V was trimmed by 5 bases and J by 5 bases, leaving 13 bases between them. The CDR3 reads CASSRQAGDEQYF. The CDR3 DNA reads TGTGCCAGCAGTCGACAGGCGGGAGACGAGCAGTACTTC.

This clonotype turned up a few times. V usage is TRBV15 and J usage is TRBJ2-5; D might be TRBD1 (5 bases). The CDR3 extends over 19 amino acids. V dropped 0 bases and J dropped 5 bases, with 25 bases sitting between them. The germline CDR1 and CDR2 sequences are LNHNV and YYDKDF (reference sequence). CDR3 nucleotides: TGTGCCACCAGCAGAGATAGGGGTAACTCTCCATGGTTGCCCGAGACCCAGTACTTC. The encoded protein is CATSRDRGNSPWLPETQYF.

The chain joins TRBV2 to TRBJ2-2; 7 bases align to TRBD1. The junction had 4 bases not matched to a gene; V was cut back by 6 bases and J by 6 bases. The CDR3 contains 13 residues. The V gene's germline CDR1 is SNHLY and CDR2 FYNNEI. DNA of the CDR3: TGTGCCAGCAGGGACAGGTCGGCCGGGGAGCTGTTTTTT. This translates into CASRDRSAGELFF.

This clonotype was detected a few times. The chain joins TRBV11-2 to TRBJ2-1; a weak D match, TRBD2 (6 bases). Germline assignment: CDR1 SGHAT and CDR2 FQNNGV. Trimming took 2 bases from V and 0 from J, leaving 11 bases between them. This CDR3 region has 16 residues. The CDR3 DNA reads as TGTGCCAGCAGCTTAAGTACCGGGAGCTCCTACAATGAGCAGTTCTTC. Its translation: CASSLSTGSSYNEQFF.

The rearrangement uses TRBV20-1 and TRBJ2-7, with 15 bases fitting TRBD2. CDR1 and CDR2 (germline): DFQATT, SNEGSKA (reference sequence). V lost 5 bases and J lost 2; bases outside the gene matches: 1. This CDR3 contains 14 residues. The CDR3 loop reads CSARTSGRAYEQYF. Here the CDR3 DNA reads TGCAGTGCTCGGACTAGCGGGAGGGCCTACGAGCAGTACTTC.

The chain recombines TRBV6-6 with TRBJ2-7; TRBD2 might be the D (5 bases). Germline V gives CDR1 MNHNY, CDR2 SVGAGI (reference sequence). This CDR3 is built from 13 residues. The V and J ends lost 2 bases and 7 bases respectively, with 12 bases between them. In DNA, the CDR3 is TGTGCCAGCAGTTACCTACGGGGTAGGGAGCAGTACTTC. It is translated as CASSYLRGREQYF.

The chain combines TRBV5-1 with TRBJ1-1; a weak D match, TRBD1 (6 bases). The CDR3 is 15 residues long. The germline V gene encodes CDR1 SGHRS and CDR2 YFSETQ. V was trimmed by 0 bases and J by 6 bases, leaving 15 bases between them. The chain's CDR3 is CASSLGQARYAEAFF. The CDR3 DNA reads TGCGCCAGCAGCTTGGGACAGGCGAGGTACGCTGAAGCTTTCTTT.

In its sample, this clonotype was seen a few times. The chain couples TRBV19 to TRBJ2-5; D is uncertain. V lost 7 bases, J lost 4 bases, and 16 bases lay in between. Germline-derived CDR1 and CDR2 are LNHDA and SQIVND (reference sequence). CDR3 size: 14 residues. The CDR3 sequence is CASKGQAVGETQYF. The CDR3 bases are TGTGCCAGTAAAGGCCAGGCGGTGGGAGAGACCCAGTACTTC.

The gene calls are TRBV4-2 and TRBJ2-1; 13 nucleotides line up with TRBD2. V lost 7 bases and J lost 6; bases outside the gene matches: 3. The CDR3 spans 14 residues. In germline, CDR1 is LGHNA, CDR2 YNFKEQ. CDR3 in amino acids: CASTRTSGGNEQFF. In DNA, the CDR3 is TGTGCCAGCACGAGGACTAGCGGGGGCAATGAGCAGTTCTTC.

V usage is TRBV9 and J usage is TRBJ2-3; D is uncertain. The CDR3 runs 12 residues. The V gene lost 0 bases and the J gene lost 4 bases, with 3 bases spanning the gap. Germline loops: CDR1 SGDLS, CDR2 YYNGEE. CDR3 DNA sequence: TGTGCCAGCAGCGTAGACCCAGATACGCAGTATTTT. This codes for CASSVDPDTQYF.

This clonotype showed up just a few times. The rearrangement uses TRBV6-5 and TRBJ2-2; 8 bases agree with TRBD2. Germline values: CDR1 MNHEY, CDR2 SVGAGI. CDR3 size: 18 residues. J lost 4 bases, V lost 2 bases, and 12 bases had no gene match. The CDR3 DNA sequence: TGTGCCAGCAGTTACAAGCCCGGAAGCGGGAGAAGCACCGGGGAGCTGTTTTTT. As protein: CASSYKPGSGRSTGELFF.

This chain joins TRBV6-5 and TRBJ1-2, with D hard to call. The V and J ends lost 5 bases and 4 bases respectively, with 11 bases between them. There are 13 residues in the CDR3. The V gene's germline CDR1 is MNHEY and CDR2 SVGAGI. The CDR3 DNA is TGTGCCAGCAGTACCGGTGGACTCTATGGCTACACCTTC. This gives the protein CASSTGGLYGYTF.

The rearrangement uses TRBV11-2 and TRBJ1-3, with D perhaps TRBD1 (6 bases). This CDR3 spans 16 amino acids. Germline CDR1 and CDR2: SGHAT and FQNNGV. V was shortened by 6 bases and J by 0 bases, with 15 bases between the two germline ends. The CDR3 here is CASSSQQGLSGNTIYF. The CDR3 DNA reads TGTGCCAGCAGTTCCCAACAGGGTCTCTCTGGAAACACCATATATTTT.

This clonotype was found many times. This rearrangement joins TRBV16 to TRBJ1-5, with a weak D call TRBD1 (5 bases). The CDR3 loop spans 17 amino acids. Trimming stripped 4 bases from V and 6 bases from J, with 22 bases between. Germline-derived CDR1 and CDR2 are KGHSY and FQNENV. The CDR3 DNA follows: TGTGCCAGCAGCCGAAGAAAATTGGGGGGGTCTGGTCAGCCCCAGCATTTT. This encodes CASSRRKLGGSGQPQHF. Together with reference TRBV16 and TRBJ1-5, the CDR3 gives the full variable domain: GEEVAQTPKHLVRGEGQKAKLYCAPIKGHSYVFWYQQVLKNEFKFLISFQNENVFDETGMPKERFSAKCLPNSPCSLEIQATKLEDSAVYFCASSRRKLGGSGQPQHFGDGTRLSIL.

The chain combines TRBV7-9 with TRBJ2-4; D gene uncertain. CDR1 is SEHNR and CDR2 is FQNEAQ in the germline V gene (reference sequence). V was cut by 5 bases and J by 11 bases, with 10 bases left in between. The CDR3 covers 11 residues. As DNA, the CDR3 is TGTGCCAGCAGCGGCTCAGGCCTTCAGTACTTC. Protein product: CASSGSGLQYF.

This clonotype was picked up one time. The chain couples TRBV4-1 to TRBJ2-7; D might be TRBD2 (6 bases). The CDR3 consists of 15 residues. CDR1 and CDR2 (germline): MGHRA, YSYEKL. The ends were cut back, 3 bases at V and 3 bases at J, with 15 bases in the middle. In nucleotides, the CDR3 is TGCGCCAGCAGCCAGGACCAAGGGACTGGCTACGAGCAGTACTTC. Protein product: CASSQDQGTGYEQYF.

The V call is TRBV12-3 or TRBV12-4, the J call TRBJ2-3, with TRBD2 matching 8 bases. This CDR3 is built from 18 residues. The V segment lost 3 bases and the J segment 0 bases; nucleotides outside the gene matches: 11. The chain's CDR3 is CASSFRIAGTSSTDTQYF. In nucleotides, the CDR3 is TGTGCCAGCAGTTTTCGGATAGCGGGGACTTCTAGCACAGATACGCAGTATTTT.

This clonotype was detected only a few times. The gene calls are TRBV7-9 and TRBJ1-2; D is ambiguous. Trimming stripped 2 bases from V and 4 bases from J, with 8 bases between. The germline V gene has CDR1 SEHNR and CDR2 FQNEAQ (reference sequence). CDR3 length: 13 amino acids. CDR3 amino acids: CASSLSDRYGYTF. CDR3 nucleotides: TGTGCCAGCAGCTTAAGCGACCGCTATGGCTACACCTTC.

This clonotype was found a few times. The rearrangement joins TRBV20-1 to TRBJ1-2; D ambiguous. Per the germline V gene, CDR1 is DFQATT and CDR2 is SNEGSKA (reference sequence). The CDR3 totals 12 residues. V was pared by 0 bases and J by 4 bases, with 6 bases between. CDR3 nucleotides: TGCAGTGCTAGAGAGGATAGCTATGGCTACACCTTC. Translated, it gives CSAREDSYGYTF.

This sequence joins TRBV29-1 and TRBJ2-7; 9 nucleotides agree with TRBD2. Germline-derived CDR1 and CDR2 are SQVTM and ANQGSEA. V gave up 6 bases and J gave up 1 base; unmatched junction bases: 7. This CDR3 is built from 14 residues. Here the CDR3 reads CSVLDSGGSYEQYF. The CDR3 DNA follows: TGCAGCGTGCTAGACAGCGGGGGGTCCTACGAGCAGTACTTC.

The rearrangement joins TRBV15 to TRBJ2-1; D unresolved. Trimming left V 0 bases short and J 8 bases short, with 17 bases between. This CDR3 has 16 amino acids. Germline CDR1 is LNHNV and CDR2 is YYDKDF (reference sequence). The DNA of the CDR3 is TGTGCCACCAGCAGAGATCGGAGACCCCTAGGCTATGAGCAGTTCTTC. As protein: CATSRDRRPLGYEQFF.

In DNA form, the CDR3 reads TGTGCCAGCTCACCATCGAGATCCGGGGAGCTGTTTTTT. Its protein product is CASSPSRSGELFF. V usage is TRBV18 and J usage is TRBJ2-2; D uncertain. Germline assignment: CDR1 KGHSH and CDR2 LQKENI. CDR3 size: 13 residues. Trimming left V 2 bases short and J 6 bases short, with 7 bases between.

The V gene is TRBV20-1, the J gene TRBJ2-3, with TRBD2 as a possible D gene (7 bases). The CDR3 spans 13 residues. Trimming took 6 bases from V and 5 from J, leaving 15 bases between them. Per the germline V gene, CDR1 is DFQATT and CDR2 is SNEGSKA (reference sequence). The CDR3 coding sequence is TGCAGTGCCTCCGGGGGGCGGGAAGATACGCAGTATTTT. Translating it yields CSASGGREDTQYF.

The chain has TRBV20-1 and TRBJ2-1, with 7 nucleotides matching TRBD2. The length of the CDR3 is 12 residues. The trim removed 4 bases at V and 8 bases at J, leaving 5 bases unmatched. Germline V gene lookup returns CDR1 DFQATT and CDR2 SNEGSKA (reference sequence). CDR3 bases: TGCAGTGCTACCAAGCGGGACTATGAGCAGTTCTTC. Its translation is CSATKRDYEQFF.

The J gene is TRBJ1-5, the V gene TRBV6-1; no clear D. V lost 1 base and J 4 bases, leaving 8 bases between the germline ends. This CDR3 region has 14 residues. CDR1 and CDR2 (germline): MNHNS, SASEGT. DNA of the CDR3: TGTGCCAGCAGTGAAGTAGAGGGAAATCAGCCCCAGCATTTT. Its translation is CASSEVEGNQPQHF.

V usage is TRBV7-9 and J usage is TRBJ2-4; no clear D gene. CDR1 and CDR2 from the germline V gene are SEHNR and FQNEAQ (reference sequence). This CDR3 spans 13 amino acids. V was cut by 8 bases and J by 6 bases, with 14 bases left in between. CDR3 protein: CASSPEGRNIQYF. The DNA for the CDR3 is TGTGCCAGCTCCCCTGAAGGCCGAAACATTCAGTACTTC.

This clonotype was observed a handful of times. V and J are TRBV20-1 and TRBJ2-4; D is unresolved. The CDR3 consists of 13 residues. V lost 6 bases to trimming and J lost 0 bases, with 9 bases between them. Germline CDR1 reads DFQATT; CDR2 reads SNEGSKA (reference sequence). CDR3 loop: CSAPGPAKNIQYF. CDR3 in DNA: TGCAGTGCACCGGGCCCAGCCAAAAACATTCAGTACTTC.

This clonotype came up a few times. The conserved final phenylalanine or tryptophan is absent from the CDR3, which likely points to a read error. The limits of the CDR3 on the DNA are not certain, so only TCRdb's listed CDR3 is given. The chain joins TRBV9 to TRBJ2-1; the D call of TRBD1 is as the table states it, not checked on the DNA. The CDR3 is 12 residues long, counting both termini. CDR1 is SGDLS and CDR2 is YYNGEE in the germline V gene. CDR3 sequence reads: CASSVYPGPLHL.

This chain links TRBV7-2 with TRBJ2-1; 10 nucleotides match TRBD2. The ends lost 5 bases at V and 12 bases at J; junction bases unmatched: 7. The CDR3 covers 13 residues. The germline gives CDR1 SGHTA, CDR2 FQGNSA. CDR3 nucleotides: TGTGCCAGCAGCGAAGGTCTAGCGGGAGTGCAGTTCTTC. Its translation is CASSEGLAGVQFF.